A selection of T cell receptor beta chains follows, all from one sample in a study of T cells in Graves' hyperthyroidism and ophthalmopathy. TCRdb called the multiplex PCR reads again in MiXCR, with one record for every CDR3 protein. This table holds hundreds of thousands of distinct CDR3 sequences, roughly 15% found once. Material for sequencing was blood. Receptor source: a woman aged 55-70 years with Graves' ophthalmopathy. Both conserved end residues are part of each CDR3.

TRBJ1-3 TRBV6-2/TRBV6-3 15 CASTERGSSGNTIYF
TRBJ1-6 TRBV11-2 16 CASSLDRQGTGSPLHF
TRBJ1-6 TRBV10-3 15 CAISEPRVANSPLHF
TRBJ1-4 TRBV12-3/TRBV12-4 14 CASSLRDRGEKLFF
TRBJ2-3 TRBV28 15 CASSSVDRNTDTQYF
TRBJ2-7 TRBV2 13 CASRGTRPSGQYF
TRBJ2-2 TRBV5-1 15 CASSLVQVPTGELFF
TRBJ2-7 TRBV5-1 14 CASSRSGTGYEQYF
TRBJ2-2 TRBV2 15 CASSKTSGATGELFF
TRBJ2-3 TRBV4-1 17 CASSHRDRGSSTDTQYF
TRBJ2-1 TRBV7-2 15 CASRIPGTTSDEQFF
TRBJ1-2 TRBV11-2 16 CASSEGLDREVDGYTF
TRBJ2-3 TRBV20-1 16 CSAETRLAGGIDTQYF
TRBJ1-2 TRBV12-3/TRBV12-4 15 CASSPSGDVAYGYTF
TRBJ1-4 TRBV18 16 CASSPGEGSRGEKLFF
TRBJ1-1 TRBV6-1 14 CASSERERWTEAFF
TRBJ1-1 TRBV10-3 14 CAISEWSVNTEAFF
TRBJ2-7 TRBV5-1 14 CASSQTIDSNEQYF
TRBJ2-7 TRBV29-1 12 CSVSDGAYEQYF
TRBJ1-2 TRBV20-1 13 CSARDTNNYGYTF
TRBJ2-7 TRBV19 13 CASSRSGSYEQYF
TRBJ1-5 TRBV7-9 14 CASSSTDPNQPQHF
TRBJ2-7 TRBV4-1 15 CASSPSGRSDYEQYF
TRBJ2-7 TRBV27 13 CASSFSRAYEQYF